These 5 T cell receptor beta chains were all obtained from the same sample, sequenced in a study of T-cell reconstitution after alpha-beta-depleted transplantation in children. Preparing the TCRbeta library involved the use of unique molecular identifiers. TCRdb analysed the PCR reads with MiXCR anew, one entry per CDR3 protein. The table lists 600,000 to 800,000 distinct CDR3 sequences, about 12% of them singletons. This sample comprised PBMCs, obtained before TCRalphabeta/CD19-depleted stem cell transplant. The receptors were sampled from a girl aged 2 to 9 with congenital amegakaryocytic thrombocytopenia, due to receive a stem cell transplant.

The sample holds many counts of this clonotype. V gene TRBV12-3 or TRBV12-4 combines with J gene TRBJ2-2, with D perhaps TRBD2 (5 bases). This CDR3 spans 14 amino acids. The V end was cut by 7 bases, the J end by 6 bases, with 15 bases between. CDR3 loop: CASTPLAFAGELFF. In DNA form, the CDR3 reads TGTGCCAGCACCCCGCTAGCATTCGCCGGGGAGCTGTTTTTT.

Comments on this clonotype: Since a much larger clone is just one base distant, this may be a read error. The V gene is TRBV12-3 or TRBV12-4, the J gene TRBJ2-3, with 9 bases identical to TRBD2. CDR3 length: 18 residues. V trimming: 2 bases; J trimming: 4 bases; junction bases outside the gene matches: 13. CDR3 DNA sequence: TGTGCCAGCAGTTTATCCGGGACTAGCCACGGGAGCCCAGATACGCAGTATTTT. Translated, it gives CASSLSGTSHGSPDTQYF.

V is TRBV12-3 or TRBV12-4 and J is TRBJ2-1; D is perhaps TRBD1 (6 bases). V lost 6 bases to trimming and J lost 4 bases, with 13 bases between them. The CDR3 is made up of 14 amino acids. For the CDR3, the DNA is TGTGCCAGCAGCCGGGACCAGGGGTACAATGAGCAGTTCTTC. It codes for CASSRDQGYNEQFF.

Many counts were recorded for this clonotype. This chain links TRBV24-1 with TRBJ2-1, with TRBD2 identical over 9 bases. The CDR3 runs 16 residues. The V gene's germline CDR1 is KGHDR and CDR2 SFDVKD. Unmatched junction bases numbered 11, after V lost 4 bases and J lost 8 bases. The CDR3: CATSDPGTSLHHEQFF. The CDR3 nucleotides read TGTGCCACCAGTGACCCCGGGACTAGCCTCCACCATGAGCAGTTCTTC.

The chain is built from TRBV6-2 or TRBV6-3 and TRBJ1-5; 9 bases are a match to TRBD1. V shed 4 bases and J 6 bases; nucleotides not matched to a gene: 4. Germline CDR1 reads MNHEY; CDR2 reads SVGEGT. This CDR3 has 14 residues. As DNA, the CDR3 is TGTGCCAGCAGTTTTACAGGGGGCGGTCAGCCCCAGCATTTT. It translates to CASSFTGGGQPQHF.